The 26 T cell receptor beta chains given below trace back to one sample, sequenced in a study of T cell changes during pregnancy in multiple sclerosis. This table comes from immunoSEQ multiplex PCR, and its TCRdb copy is limited to in-frame clones, with some not included. The profile covers approximately 47,000 clones, with approximately 90% appearing a single time and less than 2% taken by the ten largest. The sequences come from peripheral blood, collected in the first trimester of pregnancy. The receptors stem from a female donor with multiple sclerosis, enrolled in a pregnancy study.

V and J are TRBV14 and TRBJ2-3; TRBD2 agrees at 12 bases. The CDR3 extends over 22 amino acids. Germline CDR1 SGHDN, CDR2 FVKESK. Trimming removed 4 bases from V and 4 bases from J; junction bases left unmatched: 24. The chain's CDR3 is CASSPGPPPSGGAWGWPDTQYF. The CDR3 DNA is TGTGCCAGCAGCCCCGGCCCCCCACCTAGCGGGGGGGCGTGGGGATGGCCAGATACGCAGTATTTT.

J is TRBJ1-1 and V is TRBV11-1; the D is unclear. V lost 1 base, J lost 4 bases, and 7 bases lay in between. The CDR3 spans 13 residues. Germline V gene lookup returns CDR1 SGHAT and CDR2 FQDESV (reference sequence). The CDR3 is CASSLGESTEAFF. In nucleotides, the CDR3 is TGTGCCAGCAGCTTAGGTGAGAGCACTGAAGCTTTCTTT.

The chain employs TRBV30 and TRBJ1-3; D unclear. This CDR3 is 13 amino acids long. V dropped 4 bases and J dropped 4 bases, with 11 bases sitting between them. CDR1 GTSNPN and CDR2 SVGIG come from the germline V gene (reference sequence). This chain's CDR3 is CAWNRRSGNTIYF. CDR3 DNA: TGTGCCTGGAATAGGAGATCCGGAAACACCATATATTTT.

The chain uses TRBV5-1 and TRBJ1-3, with D hard to call. This CDR3 is built from 15 residues. Trimming cost V 0 bases and J 3 bases, with 10 bases left between them. Germline V CDR1 and CDR2: SGHRS, YFSETQ. CDR3 loop: CASSLGTAIGNTIYF. CDR3 in DNA: TGCGCCAGCAGCTTGGGCACAGCAATTGGAAACACCATATATTTT.

There are many counts of this clone. The chain carries TRBV19 and TRBJ1-1; D gene unclear. V lost 7 bases and J 7 bases, leaving 13 bases between the germline ends. The CDR3 loop spans 12 amino acids. CDR1 and CDR2 (germline): LNHDA, SQIVND (reference sequence). The CDR3 sequence is CASKSNRGEAFF. CDR3 sequence (DNA): TGTGCCAGTAAGTCAAATCGAGGTGAAGCTTTCTTT.

In DNA form, the CDR3 reads TGTGCCAGCAGTTGGACAGGGGGAGGAAACACCATATATTTT. Translated: CASSWTGGGNTIYF. This chain joins TRBV6-6 and TRBJ1-3, with 10 nucleotides matching TRBD1. Germline CDR1 MNHNY, CDR2 SVGAGI (reference sequence). Trimming at V came to 4 bases and at J to 4 bases, leaving 1 base not matched to a gene. This CDR3 is 14 amino acids long.

The rearrangement joins TRBV5-4 to TRBJ1-5; D is undetermined. CDR1 is SGHNT, CDR2 YYREEE, per germline (reference sequence). This CDR3 has 14 residues. V lost 2 bases to trimming and J lost 4 bases, with 10 bases between them. Written as DNA, the CDR3 is TGTGCCAGCAGCTTAAACCACCAGAATCAGCCCCAGCATTTT. Translating it yields CASSLNHQNQPQHF.

V usage is TRBV5-1 and J usage is TRBJ2-3; TRBD2 might be the D (6 bases). Trimming cost V 6 bases and J 5 bases, with 13 bases left between them. CDR1 SGHRS and CDR2 YFSETQ come from the germline V gene. The CDR3 is made up of 13 amino acids. The CDR3 here is CASTLAQGDTQYF. In nucleotides, the CDR3 is TGCGCCAGCACACTAGCCCAGGGAGATACGCAGTATTTT.

The chain couples TRBV6-5 to TRBJ2-5; D is unclear. CDR1 is MNHEY and CDR2 is SVGAGI in the germline V gene. The CDR3 length is 15 residues. V was shortened by 7 bases and J by 0 bases, with 15 bases between the two germline ends. CDR3 nucleotide sequence: TGTGCCAGCACTCTTCCCCCCGTTCACCAAGAGACCCAGTACTTC. Its translation is CASTLPPVHQETQYF.

This chain joins TRBV2 and TRBJ2-5; D call uncertain. CDR3 size: 11 residues. V gave up 5 bases and J gave up 4 bases, with 5 bases separating them. The V gene's germline CDR1 is SNHLY and CDR2 FYNNEI. This chain's CDR3 is CASSPVETQYF. In nucleotides, the CDR3 is TGTGCCAGCAGTCCAGTAGAGACCCAGTACTTC.

The V and J genes are TRBV9 and TRBJ1-1; TRBD1 agrees at 10 bases. The ends lost 3 bases at V and 5 bases at J; junction bases unmatched: 10. The CDR3 spans 16 residues. Germline CDR1 reads SGDLS; CDR2 reads YYNGEE. For the CDR3, the DNA is TGTGCCAGCAGCGCTACCATGACAGGGGGCGGTACTGAAGCTTTCTTT. Its protein is CASSATMTGGGTEAFF.

The V and J genes are TRBV10-2 and TRBJ1-2, with TRBD1 identical over 7 bases. The V and J ends lost 10 bases and 7 bases, in that order; junction bases with no gene match: 6. The germline CDR1 and CDR2 sequences are WSHSY and SAAADI. The CDR3 sequence is 11 residues long. The CDR3 loop reads CATTPGGGYTF. DNA for the CDR3: TGCGCCACTACCCCAGGGGGTGGCTACACCTTC.

This chain joins TRBV10-1 and TRBJ2-4; 10 bases are a match to TRBD1. From germline, CDR1 is WNHNN and CDR2 SYGVQD (reference sequence). The CDR3 sequence is 14 residues long. The junction had 0 bases not matched to a gene; V was cut back by 6 bases and J by 1 base. The CDR3 DNA reads TGCGCCAGCAGGGACAGGGGGGCCAAAAACATTCAGTACTTC. This translates into CASRDRGAKNIQYF.

This clone was counted between two and nine times. V and J are TRBV2 and TRBJ2-2, with TRBD1 identical over 8 bases. V lost 6 bases to trimming and J lost 1 base; unmatched junction nucleotides: 7. From germline, CDR1 is SNHLY and CDR2 FYNNEI. There are 16 residues in the CDR3. The CDR3 nucleotides are TGTGCCAGCAGCCGCCTTGGACAGGGGAACACCGGGGAGCTGTTTTTT. Protein product: CASSRLGQGNTGELFF.

The V call is TRBV27, the J call TRBJ1-6, with D uncertain. Trimming stripped 1 base from V and 0 bases from J, with 13 bases between. Germline CDR1 MNHEY, CDR2 SMNVEV (reference sequence). The CDR3 length is 18 residues. The CDR3 is CASSLLSVRSSYNSPLHF. The CDR3 DNA follows: TGTGCCAGCAGTTTATTGTCGGTCCGGAGCTCCTATAATTCACCCCTCCACTTT.

This clone occurred once. This chain links TRBV5-8 with TRBJ2-3; D call uncertain. The germline CDR1 and CDR2 sequences are SGHTS and YDEGEE. The CDR3 runs to 11 residues. Trimming removed 4 bases at V and 5 bases at J, with 5 bases between. The chain's CDR3 is CASSAVDTQYF. The DNA for the CDR3 is TGTGCCAGCAGCGCGGTAGATACGCAGTATTTT.

This chain links TRBV6-5 with TRBJ2-7; TRBD2 might be the D (6 bases). The V gene's germline CDR1 is MNHEY and CDR2 SVGAGI. This CDR3 has 13 residues. The V end lost 0 bases, the J end lost 3 bases, and 6 bases lay between the germline ends. The CDR3 sequence is CASSYSEGYEQYF. The CDR3 coding sequence is TGTGCCAGCAGTTACTCGGAGGGCTACGAGCAGTACTTC.

The chain is built from TRBV30 and TRBJ1-6; 9 bases map to TRBD1. Germline V gene lookup returns CDR1 GTSNPN and CDR2 SVGIG (reference sequence). The CDR3 runs to 14 residues. V shed 8 bases and J 10 bases; nucleotides not matched to a gene: 12. For the CDR3, the DNA is TGTGCCAGTTCCTCGGGACAGGGAGGGTCACCCCTCCACTTT. Translation gives CASSSGQGGSPLHF.

The DNA for the CDR3 is TGTGCCAGCAGTCGAGGACAGGGGATATATAATTCACCCCTCCACTTT. Its translation is CASSRGQGIYNSPLHF. V and J are TRBV13 and TRBJ1-6, with TRBD1 matching 9 bases. With 6 bases clipped from V and 4 bases from J, the junction kept 7 bases outside the gene matches. Per the germline V gene, CDR1 is PRHDT and CDR2 is FYEKMQ (reference sequence). This CDR3 is 16 amino acids long.

The rearrangement uses TRBV10-3 and TRBJ2-5; 8 nucleotides align to TRBD1. V trimming: 10 bases; J trimming: 2 bases; junction bases outside the gene matches: 6. CDR1 and CDR2 (germline): ENHRY, SYGVKD. The CDR3 has 13 residues. This CDR3 reads CATTTGGQETQYF. As DNA, the CDR3 is TGTGCCACCACCACAGGGGGACAAGAGACCCAGTACTTC.

The chain links TRBV5-4 to TRBJ1-2; 7 bases are a match to TRBD1. This CDR3 is built from 13 residues. From germline, CDR1 is SGHNT and CDR2 YYREEE (reference sequence). Trimming at V came to 4 bases and at J to 7 bases, leaving 7 bases not matched to a gene. For the CDR3, the DNA is TGTGCCAGCAGCACCGACAGGGTTCGTGGCTACACCTTC. Amino acids: CASSTDRVRGYTF.

This clone appeared once. The CDR3 DNA follows: TGTGCCAGCAGCCGCTCTCACTACACACTCCAAGGAGCCTACGAGCAGTACTTC. It encodes CASSRSHYTLQGAYEQYF. The chain uses TRBV5-5 and TRBJ2-7, with D uncertain. Between the trimmed V and J ends, which lost 4 bases and 2 bases, there was a span of 25 bases. Germline V gives CDR1 SGHKS, CDR2 YYEKEE (reference sequence). CDR3 length: 18 amino acids.

The chain links TRBV11-2 to TRBJ2-7, with 9 nucleotides matching TRBD2. CDR1 is SGHAT, CDR2 FQNNGV, per germline. The V gene end was trimmed by 1 base and the J gene end by 1 base; junction bases not matched to a gene: 2. The CDR3 runs to 15 residues. The CDR3 bases are TGTGCCAGCAGCTTAGGACTAGCGGCTTCCTACGAGCAGTACTTC. Encoded protein: CASSLGLAASYEQYF.

The V call is TRBV5-6, the J call TRBJ1-1; D not certain. The CDR3 totals 14 residues. CDR1 is SGHDT and CDR2 is YYEEEE in the germline V gene. V dropped 4 bases and J dropped 1 base, with 11 bases sitting between them. This CDR3 reads CASSPRRRNTEAFF. CDR3 DNA: TGTGCCAGCAGCCCCAGACGGAGGAACACTGAAGCTTTCTTT. The entire variable domain, with the rest obtained from reference TRBV5-6 and TRBJ1-1, is as follows: DAGVTQSPTHLIKTRGQQVTLRCSPKSGHDTVSWYQQALGQGPQFIFQYYEEEERQRGNFPDRFSGHQFPNYSSELNVNALLLGDSALYLCASSPRRRNTEAFFGQGTRLTVV.

This chain uses TRBV12-5 with TRBJ1-4; tentative D call: TRBD1 (5 bases). CDR3 size: 15 residues. V was clipped by 3 bases and J by 3 bases, with 11 bases between them. Germline assignment: CDR1 LGHNT and CDR2 FRNRAP. CDR3 in amino acids: CASGFERGSNEKLFF. CDR3 in DNA: TGTGCTAGTGGTTTTGAAAGGGGATCTAATGAAAAACTGTTTTTT.

The rearrangement uses TRBV5-4 and TRBJ2-7, with 7 bases that match TRBD1. The germline V gene has CDR1 SGHNT and CDR2 YYREEE (reference sequence). This CDR3 comprises 15 residues. V trimming: 4 bases; J trimming: 1 base; junction bases outside the gene matches: 8. CDR3: CASSRAGTESYEQYF. The DNA for the CDR3 is TGTGCCAGCAGCAGAGCCGGGACAGAATCCTACGAGCAGTACTTC.